This record looks at one T cell receptor (beta chain) sequence and its context. The antigen it binds to is not known. Base qualities were left out, and no much larger clone turns up one base away. Via the germline V gene (reference sequence), CDR1 is LNHNV and CDR2 YYDKDF. Spanning cysteine to phenylalanine, the CDR3 consists of 16 amino acids. Kept here is only the CDR3 DNA, which spans 48 bases and is read in frame from base 1. Cut back by 0 bases and 4 bases, the V and J ends lie 14 bases apart. The sample belongs to a study of T cell responses to AZD1222 COVID-19 vaccine (dated by TCRdb to the early 2020s). Regarding the study in general: A total of just over 230 trial participants underwent TCR sequencing, of whom roughly 210 had received two doses of AZD1222 and roughly 26 had received two doses of the MenACWY control vaccine. Trial participants were enrolled into age subgroups of 18-55, 56-69 and 70-plus years, which contained around 140, 26 and 57 TCR-sequenced participants, respectively.

General findings and caveats noted by the study authors: Spike-specific TCR breadth and depth rose significantly after two AZD1222 doses compared with day 0 and with MenACWY recipients. Epitopes outside the regions mutated in the B.1.351 and B.1.1.7 variants were reportedly recognized by nearly half of the unique spike-specific TCRs. The whole spike protein was spanned by vaccine-associated CD4 TCRs, and dominant responses were seen in regions 160-218 and 743-854. Conclusions about previously exposed vaccinees were limited because only a handful of AZD1222 recipients were SARS-CoV-2 seropositive at baseline. Because no day 14 peak-response samples were available, the repertoires could be characterized only after the peak T cell response. The 56-69-year group was small, and its depth increase did not reach significance, likely because of low power. Most participants were white British and females outnumbered males, and the authors suggested that clonal diversity may have been underestimated.

Reading the label with the study, this specimen's time point is: about 28 days (+/-7) after the second vaccine dose. Because spike-specific TCR depth and breadth did not differ between the two schedules, AZD1222 recipients who got a second dose at roughly 4 weeks were pooled with those who got a second dose at roughly 12 weeks. Vaccinee samples came from UK trials COV001 and COV002, including a single-blind randomized controlled phase 2/3 trial of AZD1222 (ChAdOx1 nCoV-19) in healthy adults. For TCRbeta chain sequencing, PBMC samples were collected from trial participants at day 0 and at day 28 after the second dose. The CDR3 regions of human TCRbeta chains were subjected to immunosequencing. On the authors' methods: Repertoire TCRs were checked for matches against a reference library of SARS-CoV-2-specific TCRs that had been generated using the MIRA antigen-specificity platform. Breadth was defined as the fraction of unique TCRs that were SARS-CoV-2-associated. Depth was defined as the fraction of total T cells that were SARS-CoV-2-associated. Using the MIRA data, each spike-specific TCR was assigned both to the spike region to which the TCR was reactive and to a CD4 or CD8 class. Log10-transformed breadth and depth values were compared by one-way ANOVA with Sidak's multiple comparisons tests. TCRdb limited this immuneACCESS table to in-frame rearrangements with V and J called. A share of clones is missing; checked studies link under half to unresolved V genes, and the rest is unexplained. V and J calls and clone size are those listed in that table; D and trimming were worked out from the DNA. This sample comprises roughly 120,000 clones, about 90% of them detected only once. Of the sample, over 7.5% is held by the ten largest clones.

The rearrangement combines TRBV15 with TRBJ2-3; the D gene identity is not certain. Sequencing used peripheral blood, obtained 28 days after the second AZD1222 dose. The TCR sequence derives from an adult who received the AZD1222 COVID-19 vaccine. DNA sequence: TGTGCCACCAGCAGAGATCTAATTCGGTGGGCAGATACGCAGTATTTT. It encodes CATSRDLIRWADTQYF.